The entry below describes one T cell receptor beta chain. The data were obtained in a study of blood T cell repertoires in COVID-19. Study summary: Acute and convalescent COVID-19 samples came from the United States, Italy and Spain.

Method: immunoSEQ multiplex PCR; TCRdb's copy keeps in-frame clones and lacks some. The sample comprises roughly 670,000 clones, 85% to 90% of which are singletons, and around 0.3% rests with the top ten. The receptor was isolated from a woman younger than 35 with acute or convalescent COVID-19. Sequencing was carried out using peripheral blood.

The CDR3 bases are TGTGCAAGTCGCTTAGTAGTTGGCAGGGCTCCCATCGATAGCAATCAGCCCCAGCATTTT. It yields the protein CASRLVVGRAPIDSNQPQHF. The rearrangement links TRBV12-2 to TRBJ1-5; TRBD1 reflects the table's D call only, with no check against the DNA. TRBV12-2 is reported as a pseudogene. The CDR3 totals 20 residues.